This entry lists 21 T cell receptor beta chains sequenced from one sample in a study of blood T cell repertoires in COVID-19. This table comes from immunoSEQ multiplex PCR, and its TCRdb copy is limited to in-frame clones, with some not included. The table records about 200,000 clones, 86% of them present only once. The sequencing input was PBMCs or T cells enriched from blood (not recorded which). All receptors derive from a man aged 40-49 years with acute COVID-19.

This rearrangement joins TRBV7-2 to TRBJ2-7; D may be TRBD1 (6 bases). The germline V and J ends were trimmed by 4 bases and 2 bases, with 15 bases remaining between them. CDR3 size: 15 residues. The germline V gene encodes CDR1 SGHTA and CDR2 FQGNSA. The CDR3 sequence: CASSSPGRTAYEQYF. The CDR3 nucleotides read TGTGCCAGCAGCTCTCCTGGAAGGACAGCCTACGAGCAGTACTTC.

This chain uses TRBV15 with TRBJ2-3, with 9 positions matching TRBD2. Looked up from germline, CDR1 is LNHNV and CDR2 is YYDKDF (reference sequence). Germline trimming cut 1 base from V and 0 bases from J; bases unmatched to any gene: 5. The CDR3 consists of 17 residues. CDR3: CATSRGASGTSTDTQYF. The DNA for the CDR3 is TGTGCCACCAGCAGAGGTGCTAGCGGGACTAGCACAGATACGCAGTATTTT.

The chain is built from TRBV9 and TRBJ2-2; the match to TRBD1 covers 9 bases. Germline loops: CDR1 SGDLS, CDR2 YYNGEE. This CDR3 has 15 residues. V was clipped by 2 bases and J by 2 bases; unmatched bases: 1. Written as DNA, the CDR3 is TGTGCCAGCAGCGTGGGACAGGGAAACACCGGGGAGCTGTTTTTT. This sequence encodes CASSVGQGNTGELFF.

The CDR3: CASSFQGDTEAFF. CDR3 sequence (DNA): TGCGCCAGCAGCTTTCAGGGGGACACTGAAGCTTTCTTT. The chain carries TRBV5-1 and TRBJ1-1; 7 bases line up with TRBD1. This CDR3 is built from 13 residues. Trimming cost V 2 bases and J 3 bases; bases outside gene matches: 1. Per the germline V gene, CDR1 is SGHRS and CDR2 is YFSETQ.

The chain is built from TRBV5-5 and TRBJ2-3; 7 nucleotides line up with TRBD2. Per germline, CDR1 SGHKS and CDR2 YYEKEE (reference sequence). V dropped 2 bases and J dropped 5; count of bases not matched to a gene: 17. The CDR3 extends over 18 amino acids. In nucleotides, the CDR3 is TGTGCCAGCAGCTTCCGGCTACTAACACGCGCGGGAGTAGATACGCAGTATTTT. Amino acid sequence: CASSFRLLTRAGVDTQYF.

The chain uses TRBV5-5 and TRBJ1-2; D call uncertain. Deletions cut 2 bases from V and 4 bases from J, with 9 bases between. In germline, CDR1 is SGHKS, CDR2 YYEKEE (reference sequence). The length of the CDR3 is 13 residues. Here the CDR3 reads CASSFFRSYGYTF. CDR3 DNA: TGTGCCAGCAGCTTTTTCAGATCCTATGGCTACACCTTC.

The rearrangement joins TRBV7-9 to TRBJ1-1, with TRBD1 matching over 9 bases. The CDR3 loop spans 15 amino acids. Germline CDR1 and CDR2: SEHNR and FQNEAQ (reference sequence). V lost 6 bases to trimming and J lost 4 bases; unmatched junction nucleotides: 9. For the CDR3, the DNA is TGTGCCAGCAGACCAACCGGGACAGGGAGCACTGAAGCTTTCTTT. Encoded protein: CASRPTGTGSTEAFF.

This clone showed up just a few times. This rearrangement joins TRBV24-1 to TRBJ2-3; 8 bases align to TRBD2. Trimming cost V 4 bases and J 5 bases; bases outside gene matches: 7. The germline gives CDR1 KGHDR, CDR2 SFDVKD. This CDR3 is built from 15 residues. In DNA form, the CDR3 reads TGTGCCACCAGTGAGGGGACTAGAGTTAGAGATACGCAGTATTTT. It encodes CATSEGTRVRDTQYF.

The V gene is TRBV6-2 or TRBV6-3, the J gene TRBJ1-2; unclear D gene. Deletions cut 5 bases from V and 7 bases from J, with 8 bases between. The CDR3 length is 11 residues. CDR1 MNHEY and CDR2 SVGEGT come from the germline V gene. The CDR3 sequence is CASSLGLGYTF. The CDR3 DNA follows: TGTGCCAGCAGTCTAGGACTTGGCTACACCTTC.

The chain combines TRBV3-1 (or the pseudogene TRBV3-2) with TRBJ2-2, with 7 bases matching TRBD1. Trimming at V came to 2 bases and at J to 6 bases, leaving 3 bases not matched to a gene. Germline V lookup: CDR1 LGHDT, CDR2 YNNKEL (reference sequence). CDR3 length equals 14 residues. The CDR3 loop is CASSQNRGPGELFF. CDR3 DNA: TGTGCCAGCAGCCAAAACAGGGGTCCCGGGGAGCTGTTTTTT.

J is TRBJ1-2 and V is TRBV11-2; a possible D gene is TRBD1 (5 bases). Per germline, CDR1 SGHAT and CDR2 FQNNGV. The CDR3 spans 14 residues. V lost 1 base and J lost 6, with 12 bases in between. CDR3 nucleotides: TGTGCCAGCAGCTTAGTCGGGGGGAGCGATGGCTACACCTTC. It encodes CASSLVGGSDGYTF.

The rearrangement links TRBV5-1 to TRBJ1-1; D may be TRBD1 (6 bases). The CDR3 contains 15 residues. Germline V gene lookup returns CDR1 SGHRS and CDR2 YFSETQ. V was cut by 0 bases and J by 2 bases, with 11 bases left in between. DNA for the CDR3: TGCGCCAGCAGCTTGGCCTCGGGGGGCAACACTGAAGCTTTCTTT. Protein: CASSLASGGNTEAFF.

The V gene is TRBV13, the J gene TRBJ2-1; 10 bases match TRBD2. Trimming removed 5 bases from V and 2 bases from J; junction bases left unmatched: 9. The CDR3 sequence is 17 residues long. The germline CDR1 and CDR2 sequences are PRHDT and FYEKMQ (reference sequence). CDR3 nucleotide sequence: TGTGCCAGCAGCGTATCTAGCGGGAGAGGCCCCTACAATGAGCAGTTCTTC. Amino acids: CASSVSSGRGPYNEQFF.

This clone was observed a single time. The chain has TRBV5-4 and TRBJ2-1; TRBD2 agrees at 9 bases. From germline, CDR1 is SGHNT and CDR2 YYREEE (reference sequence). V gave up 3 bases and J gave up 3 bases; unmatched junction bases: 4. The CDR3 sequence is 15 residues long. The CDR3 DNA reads TGTGCCAGCAGCTCGGCAGCGGGAGGCTACAATGAGCAGTTCTTC. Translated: CASSSAAGGYNEQFF.

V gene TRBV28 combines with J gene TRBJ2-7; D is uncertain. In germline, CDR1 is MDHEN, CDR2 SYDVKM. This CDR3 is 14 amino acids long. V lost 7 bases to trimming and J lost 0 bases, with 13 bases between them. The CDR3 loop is CASTRELTSYEQYF. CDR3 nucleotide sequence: TGTGCCAGCACCCGCGAACTTACCTCCTACGAGCAGTACTTC.

The CDR3 loop reads CAWEDSRDTQYF. In DNA form, the CDR3 reads TGTGCCTGGGAAGACTCTCGGGATACGCAGTATTTT. V and J are TRBV30 and TRBJ2-3; D gene ambiguous. The CDR3 sequence is 12 residues long. V shed 5 bases and J shed 6 bases, with 12 bases lying between them. Per germline, CDR1 GTSNPN and CDR2 SVGIG (reference sequence). The full variable domain, completed using reference TRBV30 and TRBJ2-3, is SQTIHQWPATLVQPVGSPLSLECTVEGTSNPNLYWYRQAAGRGLQLLFYSVGIGQISSEVPQNLSASRPQDRQFILSSKKLLLSDSGFYLCAWEDSRDTQYFGPGTRLTVL.

CDR3 protein: CASSVEPRGAATEAFF. The CDR3 DNA reads as TGTGCCAGCAGCGTAGAGCCGCGGGGGGCGGCCACTGAAGCTTTCTTT. This rearrangement joins TRBV9 to TRBJ1-1; the D gene is possibly TRBD1 (6 bases). Germline V gives CDR1 SGDLS, CDR2 YYNGEE. The CDR3 length is 16 residues. With 0 bases removed from V and 4 bases from J, the gap between germline ends came to 16 bases.

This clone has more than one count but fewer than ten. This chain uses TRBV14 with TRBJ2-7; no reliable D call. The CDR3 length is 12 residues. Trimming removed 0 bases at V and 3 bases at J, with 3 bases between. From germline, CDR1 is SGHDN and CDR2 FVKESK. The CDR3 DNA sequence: TGTGCCAGCAGCCAAGATTACTACGAGCAGTACTTC. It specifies CASSQDYYEQYF.

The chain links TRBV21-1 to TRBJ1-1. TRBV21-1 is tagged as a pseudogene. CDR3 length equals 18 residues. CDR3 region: CASSKKEKAAIMNTEAFF. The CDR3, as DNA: TGTGCCAGCAGCAAAAAGGAGAAGGCAGCCATTATGAACACTGAAGCTTTCTTT.

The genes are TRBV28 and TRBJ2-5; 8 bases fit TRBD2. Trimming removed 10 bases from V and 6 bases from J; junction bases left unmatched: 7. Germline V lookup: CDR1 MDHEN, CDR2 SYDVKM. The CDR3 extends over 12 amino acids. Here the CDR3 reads CATRTSPQTQYF. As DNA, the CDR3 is TGTGCCACCCGGACTAGCCCTCAGACCCAGTACTTC.

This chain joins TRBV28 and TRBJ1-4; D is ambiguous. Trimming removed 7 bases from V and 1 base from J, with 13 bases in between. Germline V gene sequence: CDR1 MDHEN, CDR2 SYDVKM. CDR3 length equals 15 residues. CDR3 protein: CASTVHGKTNEKLFF. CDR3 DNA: TGTGCCAGCACCGTTCACGGGAAAACTAATGAAAAACTGTTTTTT.